This paragraph covers one T cell receptor (beta chain) sequence. The antigen is unknown. The data were obtained in a study of Ad26.COV2.S vaccination and SARS-CoV-2 variants. Study observations and caveats: Vaccinees reportedly had broad spike-specific CD8+ and CD4+ T cell responses.

Here immunoSEQ multiplex PCR was the method, and the copy in TCRdb shows in-frame clones only, minus some. The profile shows some 390,000 clones, about 88% of them singletons. J gave up 7 bases and V 0 bases, and 3 bases lay outside the gene matches. The CDR3 spans 15 residues. The germline V gene has CDR1 LGHNA and CDR2 YSLEER. Treatment indicated: over 15 received Ad26.COV2.S at low or high dose, single or two shots; 5 received placebo; per-sample allocation not given. Following the first vaccine or placebo injection, samples were taken on day 63. The sequence was obtained from a person aged 18 to 59 who received the Ad26.COV2.S COVID-19 vaccine or a placebo. The rearrangement links TRBV4-3 to TRBJ1-6; 7 nucleotides align to TRBD1. Material: peripheral blood, obtained in a trial of Ad26.COV2.S vaccine versus placebo. CDR3 DNA: TGCGCCAGCAGCCAAGATTTAGGGGGCAATTCACCCCTCCACTTT. This sequence encodes CASSQDLGGNSPLHF.